The 10 T cell receptor beta chains presented below share a single source sample, sequenced in a study of cytomegalovirus exposure and HLA in healthy donors. The PCR employed 60 Vbeta primers together with 13 Jbeta primers. The protocol was immunoSEQ multiplex PCR, while the TCRdb copy is restricted to in-frame clones and leaves out a portion. The sample table includes about 140,000 clones. The specimen was PBMCs. These receptors were collected from a woman aged 18-35 years in good health and CMV-seronegative.

This rearrangement joins TRBV9 to TRBJ2-3; D gene ambiguous. Trimming left V 4 bases short and J 5 bases short, with 8 bases between. Germline CDR1 SGDLS, CDR2 YYNGEE. The CDR3 runs 12 residues. DNA of the CDR3: TGTGCCAGCAGCCCCCGAGGAGATACGCAGTATTTT. Translation: CASSPRGDTQYF.

V usage is TRBV20-1 and J usage is TRBJ2-1; TRBD2 might be the D (6 bases). CDR3 size: 11 residues. The germline V and J ends were trimmed by 6 bases and 12 bases, with 15 bases remaining between them. CDR1 is DFQATT and CDR2 is SNEGSKA in the germline V gene (reference sequence). CDR3 protein: CSAQLAFVQFF. As DNA, the CDR3 is TGCAGTGCACAACTAGCATTCGTGCAGTTCTTC.

CDR3 protein: CSTWLNYGYTF. The DNA of the CDR3 is TGCAGCACCTGGCTGAACTATGGCTACACCTTC. The rearrangement joins TRBV20-1 to TRBJ1-2, with D unresolved. The CDR3 length is 11 residues. Germline lookup yields CDR1 DFQATT and CDR2 SNEGSKA (reference sequence).

The V and J genes are TRBV2 and TRBJ2-1, with 7 bases that match TRBD2. The CDR3 is 15 amino acids. The germline gives CDR1 SNHLY, CDR2 FYNNEI. Unmatched junction bases numbered 12, after V lost 7 bases and J lost 6 bases. The CDR3, as DNA: TGTGCCAGCACCGAGGGGCTAGCGGACCCCAATGAGCAGTTCTTC. It specifies CASTEGLADPNEQFF.

The genes are TRBV7-9 and TRBJ2-1; tentatively, D is TRBD2 (5 bases). CDR3 length: 15 residues. Germline V lookup: CDR1 SEHNR, CDR2 FQNEAQ (reference sequence). The germline V and J ends were trimmed by 8 bases and 10 bases, with 24 bases remaining between them. CDR3 in DNA: TGTGCCAGCTCAGCTACCGGGCTCCGGTTAGCGGAGCAGTTCTTC. Amino acids: CASSATGLRLAEQFF. The complete variable domain, with remaining parts taken from reference TRBV7-9 and TRBJ2-1, reads DTGVSQNPRHKITKRGQNVTFRCDPISEHNRLYWYRQTLGQGPEFLTYFQNEAQLEKSRLLSDRFSAERPKGSFSTLEIQRTEQGDSAMYLCASSATGLRLAEQFFGPGTRLTVL.

The chain couples TRBV7-3 to TRBJ2-7; the D gene is possibly TRBD2 (5 bases). The CDR3 loop spans 12 amino acids. Trimming removed 0 bases from V and 6 bases from J, with 6 bases in between. Germline CDR1 SGHTA, CDR2 FQGTGA. The CDR3 nucleotides are TGTGCCAGCAGCTTAACAGGGAGCGAGCAGTACTTC. Protein sequence: CASSLTGSEQYF.

This rearrangement joins TRBV30 to TRBJ2-2, with D hard to call. Trimming removed 0 bases from V and 3 bases from J, with 8 bases in between. CDR3 size: 14 residues. Germline V gene sequence: CDR1 GTSNPN, CDR2 SVGIG (reference sequence). CDR3 DNA: TGTGCCTGGAGTGTACGCGGTTACACCGGGGAGCTGTTTTTT. It is translated as CAWSVRGYTGELFF.

As regards this clone: Other nucleotide sequences from this sample produce the same CDR3. V is TRBV6-4 and J is TRBJ2-1; tentative D call: TRBD2 (6 bases). Germline CDR1 MRHNA, CDR2 SNTAGT. Between the trimmed V and J ends, which lost 0 bases and 0 bases, there was a span of 6 bases. The CDR3 runs 15 residues. CDR3 coding DNA: TGTGCCAGCAGTGACTCTAGCGGCTCCTACAATGAGCAGTTCTTC. Amino acid sequence: CASSDSSGSYNEQFF.

V usage is TRBV6-1 and J usage is TRBJ2-1; 9 bases map to TRBD1. The germline V gene has CDR1 MNHNS and CDR2 SASEGT. This CDR3 spans 13 amino acids. V lost 10 bases to trimming and J lost 4 bases; unmatched junction nucleotides: 5. The CDR3 reads CATAGQGYNEQFF. CDR3 DNA: TGTGCCACCGCGGGACAGGGATACAATGAGCAGTTCTTC.

V gene TRBV19 combines with J gene TRBJ1-1; weak D call: TRBD1 (6 bases). The germline V gene encodes CDR1 LNHDA and CDR2 SQIVND (reference sequence). The length of the CDR3 is 13 residues. V lost 9 bases, J lost 1 base, and 12 bases lay in between. The CDR3 DNA follows: TGTGCCAGCTCATCGACAGGGAACACTGAAGCTTTCTTT. This codes for CASSSTGNTEAFF.